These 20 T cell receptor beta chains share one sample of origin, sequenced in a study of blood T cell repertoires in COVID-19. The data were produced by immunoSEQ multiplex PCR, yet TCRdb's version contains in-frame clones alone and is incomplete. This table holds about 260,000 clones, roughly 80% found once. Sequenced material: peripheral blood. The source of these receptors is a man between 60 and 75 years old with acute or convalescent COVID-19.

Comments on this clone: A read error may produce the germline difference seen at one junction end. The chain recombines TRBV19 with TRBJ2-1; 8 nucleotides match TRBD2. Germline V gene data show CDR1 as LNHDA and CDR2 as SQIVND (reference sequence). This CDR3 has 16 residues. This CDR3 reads CASSPRTSIPYNKQFF. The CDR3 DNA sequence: TGTGCCAGTAGTCCGCGGACTAGCATCCCCTACAATAAGCAGTTCTTC.

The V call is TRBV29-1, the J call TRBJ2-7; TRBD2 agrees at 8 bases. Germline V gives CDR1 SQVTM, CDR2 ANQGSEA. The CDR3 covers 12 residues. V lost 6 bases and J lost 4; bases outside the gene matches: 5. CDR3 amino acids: CSVQTGGYEQYF. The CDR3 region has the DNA TGCAGCGTCCAAACGGGAGGGTACGAGCAGTACTTC.

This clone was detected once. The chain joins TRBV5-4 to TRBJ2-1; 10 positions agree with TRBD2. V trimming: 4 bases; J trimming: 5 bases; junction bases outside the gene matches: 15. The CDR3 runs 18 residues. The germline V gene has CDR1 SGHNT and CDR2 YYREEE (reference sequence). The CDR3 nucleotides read TGTGCCAGCAGCCCCGCTAGCGGGGGAACTCCTCTTCACAATGAGCAGTTCTTC. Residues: CASSPASGGTPLHNEQFF.

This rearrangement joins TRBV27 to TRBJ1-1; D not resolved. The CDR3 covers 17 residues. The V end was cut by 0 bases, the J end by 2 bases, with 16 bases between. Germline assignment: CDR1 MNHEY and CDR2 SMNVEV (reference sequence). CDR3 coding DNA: TGTGCCAGCAGTTTATCGGAGGAAGCTACCGCTAACACTGAAGCTTTCTTT. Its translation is CASSLSEEATANTEAFF.

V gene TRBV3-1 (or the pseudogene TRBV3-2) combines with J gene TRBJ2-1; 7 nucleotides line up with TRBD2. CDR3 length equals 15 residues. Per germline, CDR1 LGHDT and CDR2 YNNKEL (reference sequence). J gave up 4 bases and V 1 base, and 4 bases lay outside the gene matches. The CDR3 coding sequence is TGTGCCAGCAGCCAAGCGGGGGGAGGGTACAATGAGCAGTTCTTC. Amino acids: CASSQAGGGYNEQFF.

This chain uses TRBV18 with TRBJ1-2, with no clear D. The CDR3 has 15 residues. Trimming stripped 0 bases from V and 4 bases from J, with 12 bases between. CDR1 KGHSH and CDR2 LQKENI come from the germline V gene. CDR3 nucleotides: TGTGCCAGCTCACCACCGTCCCGGGGAATCTATGGCTACACCTTC. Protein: CASSPPSRGIYGYTF. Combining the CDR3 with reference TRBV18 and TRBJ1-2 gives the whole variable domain NAGVMQNPRHLVRRRGQEARLRCSPMKGHSHVYWYRQLPEEGLKFMVYLQKENIIDESGMPKERFSAEFPKEGPSILRIQQVVRGDSAAYFCASSPPSRGIYGYTFGSGTRLTVV.

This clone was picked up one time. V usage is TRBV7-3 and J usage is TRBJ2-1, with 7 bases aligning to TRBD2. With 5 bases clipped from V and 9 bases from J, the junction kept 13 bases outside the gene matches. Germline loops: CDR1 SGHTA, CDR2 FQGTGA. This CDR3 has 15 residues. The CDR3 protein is CASSLPQAGAGEQFF. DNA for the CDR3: TGTGCCAGCAGCCTACCCCAGGCGGGAGCTGGTGAGCAGTTCTTC.

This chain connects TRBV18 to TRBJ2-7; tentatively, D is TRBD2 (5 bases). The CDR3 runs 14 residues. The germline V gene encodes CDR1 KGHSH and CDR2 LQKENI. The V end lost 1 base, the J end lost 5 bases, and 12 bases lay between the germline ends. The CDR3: CASSPRRVSHEQYF. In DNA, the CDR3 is TGTGCCAGCTCACCACGGCGGGTTTCCCACGAGCAGTACTTC.

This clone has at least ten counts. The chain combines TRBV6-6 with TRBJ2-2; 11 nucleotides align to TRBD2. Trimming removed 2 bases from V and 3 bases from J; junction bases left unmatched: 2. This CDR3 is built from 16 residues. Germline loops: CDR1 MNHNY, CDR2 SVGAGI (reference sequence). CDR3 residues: CASSYGLAGHTGELFF. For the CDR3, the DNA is TGTGCCAGCAGTTACGGACTAGCGGGCCACACCGGGGAGCTGTTTTTT.

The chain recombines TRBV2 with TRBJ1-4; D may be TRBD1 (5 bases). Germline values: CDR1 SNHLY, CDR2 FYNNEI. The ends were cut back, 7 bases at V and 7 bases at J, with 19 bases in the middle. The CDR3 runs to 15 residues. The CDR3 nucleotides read TGTGCCAGCACCCCCCTCGGGGGGATCGGTGAAAAACTGTTTTTT. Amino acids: CASTPLGGIGEKLFF.

The CDR3 coding sequence is TGTGCCAGCAGTTCGGGACAAATGAACACTGAAGCTTTCTTT. It specifies CASSSGQMNTEAFF. This chain uses TRBV27 with TRBJ1-1, with D possibly TRBD1 on 6 matching bases. The CDR3 consists of 14 residues. V shed 4 bases and J shed 0 bases, with 9 bases lying between them. Germline V CDR1 and CDR2: MNHEY, SMNVEV (reference sequence).

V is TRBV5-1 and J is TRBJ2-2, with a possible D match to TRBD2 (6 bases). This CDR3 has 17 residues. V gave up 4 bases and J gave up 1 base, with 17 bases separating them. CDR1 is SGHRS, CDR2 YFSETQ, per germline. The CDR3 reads CASSLGVGGVNTGELFF. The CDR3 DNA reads TGCGCCAGCAGCCTCGGGGTTGGCGGGGTGAACACCGGGGAGCTGTTTTTT. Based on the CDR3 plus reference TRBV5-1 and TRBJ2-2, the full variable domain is KAGVTQTPRYLIKTRGQQVTLSCSPISGHRSVSWYQQTPGQGLQFLFEYFSETQRNKGNFPGRFSGRQFSNSRSEMNVSTLELGDSALYLCASSLGVGGVNTGELFFGEGSRLTVL.

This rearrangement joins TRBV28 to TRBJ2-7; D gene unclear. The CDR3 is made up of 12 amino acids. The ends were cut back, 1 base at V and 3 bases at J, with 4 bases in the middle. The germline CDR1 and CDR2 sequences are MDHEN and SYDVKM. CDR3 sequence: CASSLSYYEQYF. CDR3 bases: TGTGCCAGCAGTTTATCCTACTACGAGCAGTACTTC.

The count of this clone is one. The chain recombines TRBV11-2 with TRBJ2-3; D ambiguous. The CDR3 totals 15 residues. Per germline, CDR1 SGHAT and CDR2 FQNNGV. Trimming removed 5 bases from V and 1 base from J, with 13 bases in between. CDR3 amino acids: CASSPPSRGTDTQYF. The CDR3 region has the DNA TGTGCCAGCAGCCCACCAAGTCGGGGCACAGATACGCAGTATTTT.

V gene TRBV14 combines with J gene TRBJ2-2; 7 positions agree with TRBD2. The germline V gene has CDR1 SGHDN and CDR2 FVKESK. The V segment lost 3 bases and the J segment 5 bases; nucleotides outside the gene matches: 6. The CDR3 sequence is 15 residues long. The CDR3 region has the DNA TGTGCCAGCAGCCATACCGGGAGGATGACCGGGGAGCTGTTTTTT. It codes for CASSHTGRMTGELFF.

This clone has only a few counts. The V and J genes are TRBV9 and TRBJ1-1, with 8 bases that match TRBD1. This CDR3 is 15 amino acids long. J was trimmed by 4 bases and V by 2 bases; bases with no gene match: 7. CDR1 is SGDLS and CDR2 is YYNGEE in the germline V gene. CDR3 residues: CASSVGTGFFTEAFF. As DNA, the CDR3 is TGTGCCAGCAGCGTCGGGACAGGTTTCTTCACTGAAGCTTTCTTT.

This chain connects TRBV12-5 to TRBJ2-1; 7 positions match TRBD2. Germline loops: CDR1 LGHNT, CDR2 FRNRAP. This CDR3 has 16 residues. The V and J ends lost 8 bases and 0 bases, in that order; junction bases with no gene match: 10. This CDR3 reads CASTRGGSFSYNEQFF. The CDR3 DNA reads TGTGCTAGTACCCGTGGCGGGAGTTTCTCCTACAATGAGCAGTTCTTC.

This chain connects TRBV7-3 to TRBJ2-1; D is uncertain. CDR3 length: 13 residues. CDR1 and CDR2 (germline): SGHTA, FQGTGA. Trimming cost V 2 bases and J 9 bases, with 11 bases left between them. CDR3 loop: CASSLYLGGEQFF. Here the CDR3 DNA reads TGTGCCAGCAGCTTATACCTCGGCGGTGAGCAGTTCTTC.

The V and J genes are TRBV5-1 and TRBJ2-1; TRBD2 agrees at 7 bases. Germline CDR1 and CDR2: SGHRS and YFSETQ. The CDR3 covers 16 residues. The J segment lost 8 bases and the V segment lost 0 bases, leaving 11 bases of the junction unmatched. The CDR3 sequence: CASSLVGPREGDEQFF. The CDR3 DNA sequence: TGCGCCAGCAGCTTGGTCGGCCCCAGGGAGGGCGATGAGCAGTTCTTC.

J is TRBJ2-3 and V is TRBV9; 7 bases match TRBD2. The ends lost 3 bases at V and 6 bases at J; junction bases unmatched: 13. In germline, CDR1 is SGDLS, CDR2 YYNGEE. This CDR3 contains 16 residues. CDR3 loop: CASSALRAGSGDTQYF. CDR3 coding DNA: TGTGCCAGCAGCGCCCTTCGAGCGGGATCCGGCGATACGCAGTATTTT.